One sample yielded the 10 T cell receptor beta chains listed below, sequenced in a study of shared clonotypes between healthy human individuals. Data came from immunoSEQ multiplex PCR; TCRdb stores just in-frame clones and leaves some out. The table lists some 500,000 clones, 90% to 96% of them singletons. Sequences were obtained from naive CD4+ T cells sorted from blood. Subset: CD45RA+ positively selected. The receptors were gathered from a young woman in good health.

This chain links TRBV19 with TRBJ2-2, with D uncertain. V lost 2 bases to trimming and J lost 2 bases, with 0 bases between them. The germline gives CDR1 LNHDA, CDR2 SQIVND (reference sequence). This CDR3 comprises 12 residues. The CDR3: CASSINTGELFF. As DNA, the CDR3 is TGTGCCAGTAGTATAAACACCGGGGAGCTGTTTTTT.

The chain uses TRBV6-1 and TRBJ1-4; D is ambiguous. V lost 2 bases, J lost 4 bases, and 5 bases lay in between. The CDR3 is made up of 13 amino acids. Germline V gives CDR1 MNHNS, CDR2 SASEGT. This CDR3 is CASSEWGNEKLFF. The CDR3 region has the DNA TGTGCCAGCAGTGAATGGGGTAATGAAAAACTGTTTTTT.

The table lists this clone with a count of one. The J gene is TRBJ2-7, the V gene TRBV7-9, with TRBD2 matching over 9 bases. The CDR3 sequence is 19 residues long. Trimming took 4 bases from V and 1 from J; bases not matched to a gene: 17. The germline V gene has CDR1 SEHNR and CDR2 FQNEAQ (reference sequence). This chain's CDR3 is CASSSKDWGGSGSSYEQYF. The CDR3 DNA is TGTGCCAGCAGCTCCAAGGATTGGGGCGGTAGCGGGAGTTCCTACGAGCAGTACTTC.

The chain recombines TRBV5-1 with TRBJ2-3; D unresolved. The V gene's germline CDR1 is SGHRS and CDR2 YFSETQ. Trimming left V 7 bases short and J 2 bases short, with 17 bases between. This CDR3 is 15 amino acids long. CDR3 residues: CASDVSGGPTDTQYF. The CDR3 nucleotides are TGCGCCAGCGACGTCTCAGGCGGTCCCACAGATACGCAGTATTTT. Combining the CDR3 with reference TRBV5-1 and TRBJ2-3 gives the whole variable domain KAGVTQTPRYLIKTRGQQVTLSCSPISGHRSVSWYQQTPGQGLQFLFEYFSETQRNKGNFPGRFSGRQFSNSRSEMNVSTLELGDSALYLCASDVSGGPTDTQYFGPGTRLTVL.

With respect to this clone: The same CDR3 also results from other DNA sequences found in this sample. The chain carries TRBV5-1 and TRBJ2-7; D perhaps matches TRBD1 (5 bases). Germline V gene lookup returns CDR1 SGHRS and CDR2 YFSETQ. V was trimmed by 0 bases and J by 1 base, leaving 8 bases between them. The CDR3 runs 14 residues. The CDR3 DNA reads as TGCGCCAGCAGCTTGGTTCAGGGATCCTACGAGCAGTACTTC. Translating it yields CASSLVQGSYEQYF.

The rearrangement uses TRBV7-7 and TRBJ2-4; D unresolved. Germline values: CDR1 SSHAT, CDR2 FNYEAQ (reference sequence). The CDR3 spans 13 residues. Trimming removed 5 bases from V and 7 bases from J, with 12 bases in between. CDR3 amino acids: CASSPLTRNIQYF. The CDR3 DNA sequence: TGTGCCAGCAGCCCCCTAACCCGGAACATTCAGTACTTC.

This chain joins TRBV19 and TRBJ2-6; D unclear. The V and J ends lost 5 bases and 0 bases respectively, with 8 bases between them. The CDR3 runs to 15 residues. Per germline, CDR1 LNHDA and CDR2 SQIVND (reference sequence). CDR3 bases: TGTGCCAGTAGTCTTCAGATCTCTGGGGCCAACGTCCTGACTTTC. This gives the protein CASSLQISGANVLTF.

The V and J genes are TRBV29-1 and TRBJ1-1; D is ambiguous. V was trimmed by 2 bases and J by 1 base, leaving 2 bases between them. The germline V gene encodes CDR1 SQVTM and CDR2 ANQGSEA. The CDR3 spans 11 residues. This CDR3 is CSVEPNTEAFF. Here the CDR3 DNA reads TGCAGCGTTGAACCGAACACTGAAGCTTTCTTT.

The CDR3 DNA is TGTGCCAGCAGCTTAGAACTGTACGGAGCGGGGGCGCGGGAGACCCAGTACTTC. Its protein product is CASSLELYGAGARETQYF. The chain combines TRBV11-3 with TRBJ2-5, with 8 bases matching TRBD2. The ends lost 0 bases at V and 5 bases at J; junction bases unmatched: 14. Germline V gene lookup returns CDR1 SGHNT and CDR2 YENEEA. This CDR3 is 18 amino acids long.

The chain couples TRBV19 to TRBJ1-3; tentative D call: TRBD1 (6 bases). In germline, CDR1 is LNHDA, CDR2 SQIVND (reference sequence). Trimming took off 0 bases at V and 1 base at J, with 16 bases between the two ends. The CDR3 covers 18 residues. The CDR3, as DNA: TGTGCCAGTAGTATAGATACTCCGGGACATCTTTCTGGAAACACCATATATTTT. It encodes CASSIDTPGHLSGNTIYF.